This TCR beta chain was recorded in a study of blood T cell repertoires in COVID-19. Background on the study: Spain, Italy and the United States supplied samples that represented acute and convalescent COVID-19. From T cells, B-cell-depleted T cells, or PBMCs came the material, which was cDNA or gDNA.

Authors' methods: It was from reference gene primer amplification that nucleated cell counts were estimated. Data came from immunoSEQ multiplex PCR; TCRdb stores just in-frame clones and leaves some out. V and J calls and clone size are those listed in that table; D and trimming were worked out from the DNA. The sample yields around 430,000 clones, 70% to 90% seen once. Trimming left V 1 base short and J 2 bases short, with 15 bases between. Looked up from germline, CDR1 is MGHRA and CDR2 is YSYEKL. There are 16 residues in the CDR3. The chain carries TRBV4-1 and TRBJ2-7; possible D gene TRBD2, 6 bases. The source of this sequence is a woman aged 45-59 years with COVID-19, enrolled during active disease. Sequencing was carried out using peripheral blood. The CDR3 region is CASSQVPGGSPYEQYF. CDR3 sequence (DNA): TGCGCCAGCAGCCAAGTTCCTGGAGGGAGTCCCTACGAGCAGTACTTC.